The T cell receptor (beta chain) described here comes from a study of cytomegalovirus exposure and HLA in healthy donors. The CDR3 spans 16 residues. J gave up 4 bases and V 5 bases, and 10 bases lay outside the gene matches. From germline, CDR1 is KGHSH and CDR2 LQKENI. This clone was detected once. Its target is not known. Points from the study as a whole: A few CMV-associated chains were confirmed in vitro to be specific for CMV antigens. It was 150 or so TCR beta chains that were listed as cytomegalovirus-associated. Several of the most significant clusters were apparently associated with common viral pathogens in a later analysis. In a later analysis, roughly 17,000 TCR beta sequences were associated with HLA alleles at 0.05 false discovery rate.

Primers included in the PCR were 60 Vbeta and 13 Jbeta primers. Assay used: immunoSEQ multiplex PCR; TCRdb lists only in-frame clones, some missing. The sample holds 100,000 to 150,000 clones, under 85% seen once. This clonotype was obtained from a woman aged 45-60 years in good health and CMV-seropositive. Input material: PBMCs. This chain connects TRBV18 to TRBJ2-2; the match to TRBD2 covers 7 bases. The CDR3 DNA sequence: TGTGCCAGCTCAACTTTAGCGGGCGGACCCACCGGGGAGCTGTTTTTT. Protein product: CASSTLAGGPTGELFF. Full variable domain (missing parts from reference TRBV18 and TRBJ2-2): NAGVMQNPRHLVRRRGQEARLRCSPMKGHSHVYWYRQLPEEGLKFMVYLQKENIIDESGMPKERFSAEFPKEGPSILRIQQVVRGDSAAYFCASSTLAGGPTGELFFGEGSRLTVL.